The 17 T cell receptor beta chains reported below all come from one sample, sequenced in a study of beta chain features in type 1 diabetes. General observations from the study: Shorter TCRB CDR3s, moderately but significantly so, marked every one of the four CD4+ subsets in Type 1 diabetes patients.

The antigens of these receptors remain unknown. cDNA synthesis used the whole RNA isolate, giving expressed TCRB sequences. TCRdb keeps only in-frame clones here, not all; method: immunoSEQ multiplex PCR. This table holds hundreds of thousands of clones, 15% found once. Sequenced: naive CD4+ T cells from blood. The receptors come from a man between 18 and 29 years old with type 1 diabetes.

In its sample, this clone was seen a few times. Other DNA sequences of this sample code for an identical CDR3. V is TRBV18 and J is TRBJ2-5, with 9 bases lining up with TRBD1. The germline V gene has CDR1 KGHSH and CDR2 LQKENI. This CDR3 contains 14 residues. V shed 3 bases, J shed 2 bases, and the junction held 1 base outside the gene matches. CDR3 nucleotide sequence: TGTGCCAGCTCACCCGGGACAGGGCAAGAGACCCAGTACTTC. This gives the protein CASSPGTGQETQYF.

In nucleotides, the CDR3 is TGCGCCAGCAGCTTGACAATTCCAGAGACCCAGTACTTC. As protein: CASSLTIPETQYF. This chain joins TRBV5-1 and TRBJ2-5; D unclear. The V end was cut by 1 base, the J end by 4 bases, with 8 bases between. The germline V gene encodes CDR1 SGHRS and CDR2 YFSETQ. The CDR3 sequence is 13 residues long. Combining the CDR3 with reference TRBV5-1 and TRBJ2-5 gives the whole variable domain KAGVTQTPRYLIKTRGQQVTLSCSPISGHRSVSWYQQTPGQGLQFLFEYFSETQRNKGNFPGRFSGRQFSNSRSEMNVSTLELGDSALYLCASSLTIPETQYFGPGTRLLVL.

The rearrangement uses TRBV4-3 and TRBJ1-2, with 8 bases fitting TRBD1. V was clipped by 0 bases and J by 7 bases; unmatched bases: 10. The CDR3 is 16 residues long. The germline gives CDR1 LGHNA, CDR2 YSLEER. For the CDR3, the DNA is TGCGCCAGCAGCCAAGACACGAACAGGGGGTGGGGTGGCTACACCTTC. Its protein product is CASSQDTNRGWGGYTF.

This clone has a handful of counts. CDR3 DNA: TGTGCCAGCAGCTTGGTCGGTAGCGGGACCCGGGACACAGATACGCAGTATTTT. Protein: CASSLVGSGTRDTDTQYF. The chain recombines TRBV5-4 with TRBJ2-3; 8 bases are a match to TRBD2. Per germline, CDR1 SGHNT and CDR2 YYREEE (reference sequence). V lost 0 bases to trimming and J lost 2 bases; unmatched junction nucleotides: 11. This CDR3 is built from 18 residues.

This clone was counted a few times. This chain joins TRBV6-6 and TRBJ2-5; D gene uncertain. Germline V gene data show CDR1 as MNHNY and CDR2 as SVGAGI (reference sequence). This CDR3 comprises 16 residues. Trimming shortened V by 3 bases and J by 4 bases, and 18 bases separated the two germline ends. The CDR3 is CASSYYGSGARETQYF. DNA for the CDR3: TGTGCCAGCAGTTATTACGGTTCAGGTGCGCGAGAGACCCAGTACTTC.

This chain connects TRBV5-1 to TRBJ2-3; D is uncertain. The CDR3 runs to 14 residues. The germline gives CDR1 SGHRS, CDR2 YFSETQ. V lost 2 bases and J 5 bases, leaving 12 bases between the germline ends. CDR3 nucleotide sequence: TGCGCCAGCAGCTTAACAGTTTTAGGAGATACGCAGTATTTT. It codes for CASSLTVLGDTQYF. The full variable domain, with the rest looked up from reference TRBV5-1 and TRBJ2-3, is KAGVTQTPRYLIKTRGQQVTLSCSPISGHRSVSWYQQTPGQGLQFLFEYFSETQRNKGNFPGRFSGRQFSNSRSEMNVSTLELGDSALYLCASSLTVLGDTQYFGPGTRLTVL.

This clone was counted only a few times. V is TRBV2 and J is TRBJ2-5; 11 nucleotides align to TRBD2. Per the germline V gene, CDR1 is SNHLY and CDR2 is FYNNEI. This CDR3 has 15 residues. The J segment lost 4 bases and the V segment lost 4 bases, leaving 5 bases of the junction unmatched. Written as DNA, the CDR3 is TGTGCCAGCAGTGTTGTAGCGGGAGGGCGAGAGACCCAGTACTTC. It yields the protein CASSVVAGGRETQYF. Full variable domain (rest looked up from reference TRBV2 and TRBJ2-5): EPEVTQTPSHQVTQMGQEVILRCVPISNHLYFYWYRQILGQKVEFLVSFYNNEISEKSEIFDDQFSVERPDGSNFTLKIRSTKLEDSAMYFCASSVVAGGRETQYFGPGTRLLVL.

The chain combines TRBV19 with TRBJ1-5; 7 bases align to TRBD1. This CDR3 region has 13 residues. Germline V gene sequence: CDR1 LNHDA, CDR2 SQIVND (reference sequence). Trimming removed 6 bases from V and 6 bases from J; junction bases left unmatched: 5. This CDR3 is CASRGAGGQPQHF. CDR3 bases: TGTGCCAGTAGAGGGGCAGGGGGTCAGCCCCAGCATTTT. Using reference TRBV19 and TRBJ1-5 for the parts outside the CDR3, the full variable domain is DGGITQSPKYLFRKEGQNVTLSCEQNLNHDAMYWYRQDPGQGLRLIYYSQIVNDFQKGDIAEGYSVSREKKESFPLTVTSAQKNPTAFYLCASRGAGGQPQHFGDGTRLSIL.

The rearrangement links TRBV29-1 to TRBJ2-3; 9 bases line up with TRBD2. The junction had 4 bases not matched to a gene; V was cut back by 5 bases and J by 4 bases. The germline CDR1 and CDR2 sequences are SQVTM and ANQGSEA. The CDR3 is made up of 13 amino acids. The CDR3, as DNA: TGCAGCGTTCTGACTAGCGGAGCAGATACGCAGTATTTT. Protein: CSVLTSGADTQYF.

There are a few counts of this clone. The chain recombines TRBV6-5 with TRBJ2-1; D possibly corresponds to TRBD1 (5 bases). CDR1 and CDR2 from the germline V gene are MNHEY and SVGAGI. V lost 7 bases and J 6 bases, leaving 16 bases between the germline ends. The CDR3 is 14 amino acids. DNA of the CDR3: TGTGCCAGCATGCCTACCAGGGAAAGCAATGAGCAGTTCTTC. Its translation is CASMPTRESNEQFF.

The J gene is TRBJ1-2, the V gene TRBV6-5, with 7 nucleotides matching TRBD1. V dropped 7 bases and J dropped 6; count of bases not matched to a gene: 11. Germline CDR1 is MNHEY and CDR2 is SVGAGI. This CDR3 is 14 amino acids long. The CDR3 sequence is CASITFGGGNGYTF. The CDR3 bases are TGTGCCAGCATTACTTTCGGAGGGGGCAATGGCTACACCTTC.

This clone has just a few counts. The chain is built from TRBV7-9 and TRBJ1-2; 8 bases are shared with TRBD1. The CDR3 totals 14 residues. Germline V gene sequence: CDR1 SEHNR, CDR2 FQNEAQ (reference sequence). Trimming cost V 2 bases and J 6 bases; bases outside gene matches: 5. CDR3 DNA sequence: TGTGCCAGCAGCTTACGAGAGGACAGGGATGGCTACACCTTC. Translating gives CASSLREDRDGYTF.

CDR3: CASRSGLEEKLFF. CDR3 coding DNA: TGTGCCAGCAGGAGCGGGCTAGAAGAAAAACTGTTTTTT. The rearrangement joins TRBV13 to TRBJ1-4; no firm D call. Germline V gene data show CDR1 as PRHDT and CDR2 as FYEKMQ (reference sequence). Trimming took 6 bases from V and 8 from J, leaving 13 bases between them. The CDR3 contains 13 residues.

V usage is TRBV7-2 and J usage is TRBJ2-6, with TRBD1 as a possible D gene (6 bases). CDR1 and CDR2 from the germline V gene are SGHTA and FQGNSA. V lost 5 bases to trimming and J lost 1 base, with 12 bases between them. This CDR3 has 16 residues. Here the CDR3 DNA reads TGTGCCAGCAGCGCTAACAGGGCATCTGGGGCCAACGTCCTGACTTTC. Amino acids: CASSANRASGANVLTF.

For the CDR3, the DNA is TGTGCCAGCAGCCCGGGACAGGGGACCCACTACAATGAGCAGTTCTTC. Its protein is CASSPGQGTHYNEQFF. The chain recombines TRBV11-2 with TRBJ2-1; 10 bases line up with TRBD1. Germline V gives CDR1 SGHAT, CDR2 FQNNGV. There are 16 residues in the CDR3. Losses at the gene ends were 5 bases for V and 3 bases for J; bases not matched to a gene: 7. Combining the CDR3 with reference TRBV11-2 and TRBJ2-1 gives the whole variable domain EAGVAQSPRYKIIEKRQSVAFWCNPISGHATLYWYQQILGQGPKLLIQFQNNGVVDDSQLPKDRFSAERLKGVDSTLKIQPAKLEDSAVYLCASSPGQGTHYNEQFFGPGTRLTVL.

This clone was seen more than once but under ten times. The chain recombines TRBV9 with TRBJ2-3, with 7 bases that match TRBD2. Looked up from germline, CDR1 is SGDLS and CDR2 is YYNGEE. Unmatched junction bases numbered 7, after V lost 4 bases and J lost 5 bases. The CDR3 runs to 14 residues. The CDR3 coding sequence is TGTGCCAGCAGCCGTCTCGGGGGGATAGATACGCAGTATTTT. As protein: CASSRLGGIDTQYF.

The CDR3 bases are TGTGCCAGCAGTTACTCGGGAGCTGGGGCCAACGTCCTGACTTTC. Residues: CASSYSGAGANVLTF. V and J are TRBV6-5 and TRBJ2-6; possibly TRBD2 for D (5 bases). This CDR3 comprises 15 residues. Deletions cut 0 bases from V and 2 bases from J, with 5 bases between. Germline V CDR1 and CDR2: MNHEY, SVGAGI.